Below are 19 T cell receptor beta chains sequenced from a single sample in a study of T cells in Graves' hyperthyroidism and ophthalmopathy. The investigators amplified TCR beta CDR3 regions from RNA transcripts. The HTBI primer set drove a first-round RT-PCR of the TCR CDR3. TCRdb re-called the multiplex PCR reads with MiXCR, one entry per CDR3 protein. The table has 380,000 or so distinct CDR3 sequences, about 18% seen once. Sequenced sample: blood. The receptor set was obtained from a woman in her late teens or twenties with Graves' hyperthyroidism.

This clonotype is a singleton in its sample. CDR3 bases: TGCGCCAGCAGCAGGACTAGCGCGAACACCGGGGAGCTGTTTTTT. It translates to CASSRTSANTGELFF. The J gene is TRBJ2-2, the V gene TRBV5-1; TRBD2 aligns across 9 bases. The V gene's germline CDR1 is SGHRS and CDR2 YFSETQ. The CDR3 has 15 residues. The junction had 1 base not matched to a gene; V was cut back by 4 bases and J by 0 bases.

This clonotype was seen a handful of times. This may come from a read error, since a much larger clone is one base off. The CDR3 DNA follows: TGTGCCAGCAGTTGGGACAGGGGTGGCTACGCCTTC. Translated, it gives CASSWDRGGYAF. The J gene is TRBJ1-2, the V gene TRBV12-3 or TRBV12-4; 10 nucleotides agree with TRBD1. The CDR3 loop spans 12 amino acids.

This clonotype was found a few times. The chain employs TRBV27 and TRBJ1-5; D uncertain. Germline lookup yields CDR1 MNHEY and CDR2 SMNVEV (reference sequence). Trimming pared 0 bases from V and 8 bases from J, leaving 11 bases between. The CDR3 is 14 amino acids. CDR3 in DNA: TGTGCCAGCAGTTTATCGGGAAGAAGGGAGCCCCAGCATTTT. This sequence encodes CASSLSGRREPQHF.

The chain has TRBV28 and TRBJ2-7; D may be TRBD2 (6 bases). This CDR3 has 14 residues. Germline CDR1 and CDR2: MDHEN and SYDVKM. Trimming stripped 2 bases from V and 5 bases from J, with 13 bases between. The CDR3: CASSLVGGINEQYF. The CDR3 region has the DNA TGTGCCAGCAGTTTAGTGGGAGGAATAAACGAGCAGTACTTC.

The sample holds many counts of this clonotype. The CDR3 sequence is CASRELGELFF. The CDR3 DNA sequence: TGCGCCAGCAGGGAGCTAGGGGAGCTGTTTTTT. The V call is TRBV5-1, the J call TRBJ2-2; D unresolved. Trimming pared 5 bases from V and 8 bases from J, leaving 7 bases between. This CDR3 comprises 11 residues. Germline lookup yields CDR1 SGHRS and CDR2 YFSETQ.

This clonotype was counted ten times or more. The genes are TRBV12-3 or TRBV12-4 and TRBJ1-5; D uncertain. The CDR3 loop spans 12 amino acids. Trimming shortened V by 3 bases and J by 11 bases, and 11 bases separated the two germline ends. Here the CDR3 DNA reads TGTGCCAGCAGTTTCGGGCCGATTACCCAGCATTTT. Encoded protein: CASSFGPITQHF.

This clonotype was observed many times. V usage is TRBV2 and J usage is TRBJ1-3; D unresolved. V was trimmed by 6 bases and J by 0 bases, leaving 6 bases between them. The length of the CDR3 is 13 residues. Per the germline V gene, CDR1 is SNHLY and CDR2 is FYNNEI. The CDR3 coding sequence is TGTGCCAGCAGAGGTGGCTCTGGAAACACCATATATTTT. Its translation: CASRGGSGNTIYF.

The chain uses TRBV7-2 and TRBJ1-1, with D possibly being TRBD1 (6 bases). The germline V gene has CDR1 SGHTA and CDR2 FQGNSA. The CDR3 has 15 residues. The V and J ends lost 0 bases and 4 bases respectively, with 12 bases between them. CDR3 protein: CASSLAVGAVTEAFF. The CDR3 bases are TGTGCCAGCAGCTTAGCGGTGGGGGCTGTCACTGAAGCTTTCTTT.

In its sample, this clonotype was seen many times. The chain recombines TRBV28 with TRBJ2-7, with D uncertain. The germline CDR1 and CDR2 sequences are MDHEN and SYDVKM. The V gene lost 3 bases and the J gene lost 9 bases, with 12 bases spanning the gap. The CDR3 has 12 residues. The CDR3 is CASSLRSARQYF. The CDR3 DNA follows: TGTGCCAGCAGTTTGCGGAGTGCTCGGCAGTACTTC.

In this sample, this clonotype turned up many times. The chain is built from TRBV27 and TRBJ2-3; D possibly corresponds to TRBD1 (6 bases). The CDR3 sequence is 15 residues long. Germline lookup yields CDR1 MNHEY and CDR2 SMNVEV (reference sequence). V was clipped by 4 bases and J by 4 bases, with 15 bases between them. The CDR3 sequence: CASSSRQAWADTQYF. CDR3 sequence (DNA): TGTGCCAGCAGTTCACGACAGGCCTGGGCAGATACGCAGTATTTT.

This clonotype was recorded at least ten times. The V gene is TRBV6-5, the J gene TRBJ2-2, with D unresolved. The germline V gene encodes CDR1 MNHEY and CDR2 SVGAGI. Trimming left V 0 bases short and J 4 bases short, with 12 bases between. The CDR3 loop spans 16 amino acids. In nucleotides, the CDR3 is TGTGCCAGCAGTTACTCCGCGGACCAACCCACCGGGGAGCTGTTTTTT. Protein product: CASSYSADQPTGELFF.

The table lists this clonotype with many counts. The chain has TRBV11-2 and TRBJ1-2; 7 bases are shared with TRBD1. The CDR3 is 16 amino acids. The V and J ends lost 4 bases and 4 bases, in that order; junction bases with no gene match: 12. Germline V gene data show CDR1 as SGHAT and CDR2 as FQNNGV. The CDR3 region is CASSSLGTKGAYGYTF. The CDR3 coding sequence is TGTGCCAGCAGCTCTCTCGGGACAAAGGGGGCCTATGGCTACACCTTC.

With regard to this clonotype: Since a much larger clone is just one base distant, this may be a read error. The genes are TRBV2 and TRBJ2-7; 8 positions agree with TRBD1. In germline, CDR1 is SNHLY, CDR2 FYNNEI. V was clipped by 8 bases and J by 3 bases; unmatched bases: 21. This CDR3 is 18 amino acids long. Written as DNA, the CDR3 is TGTGCCAGCGGGCTCGGATCAGGGGGCGCCCCGGCAAACTACGAGCAGTACTTC. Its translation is CASGLGSGGAPANYEQYF.

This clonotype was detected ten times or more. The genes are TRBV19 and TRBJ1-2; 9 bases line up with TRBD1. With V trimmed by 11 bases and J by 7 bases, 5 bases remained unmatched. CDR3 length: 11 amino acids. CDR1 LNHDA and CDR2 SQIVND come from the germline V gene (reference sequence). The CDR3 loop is CAGDRAFGYTF. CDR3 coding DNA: TGTGCCGGGGACAGGGCGTTTGGCTACACCTTC.

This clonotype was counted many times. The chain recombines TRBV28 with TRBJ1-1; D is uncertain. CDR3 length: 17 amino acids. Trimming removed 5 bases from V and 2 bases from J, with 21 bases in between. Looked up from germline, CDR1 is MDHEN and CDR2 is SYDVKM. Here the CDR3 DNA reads TGTGCCAGCAGTCCGGGGTCCCCGACGGTATCAAACACTGAAGCTTTCTTT. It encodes CASSPGSPTVSNTEAFF.

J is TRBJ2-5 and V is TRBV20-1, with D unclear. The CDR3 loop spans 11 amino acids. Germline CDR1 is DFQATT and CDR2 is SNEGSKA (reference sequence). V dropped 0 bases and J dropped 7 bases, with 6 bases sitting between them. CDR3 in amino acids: CSARDLGTQYF. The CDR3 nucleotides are TGCAGTGCTAGAGATTTAGGGACCCAGTACTTC.

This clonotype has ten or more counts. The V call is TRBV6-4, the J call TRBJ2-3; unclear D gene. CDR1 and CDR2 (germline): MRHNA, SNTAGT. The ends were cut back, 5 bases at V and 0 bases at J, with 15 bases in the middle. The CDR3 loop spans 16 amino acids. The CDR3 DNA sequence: TGTGCCAGCAGTCGACCAACGGTTTCTAGCACAGATACGCAGTATTTT. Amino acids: CASSRPTVSSTDTQYF.

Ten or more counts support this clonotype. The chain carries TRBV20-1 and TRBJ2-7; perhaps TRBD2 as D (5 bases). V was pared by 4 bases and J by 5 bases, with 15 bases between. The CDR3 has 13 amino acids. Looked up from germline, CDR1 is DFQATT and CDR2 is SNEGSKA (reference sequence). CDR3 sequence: CSATPLGVDEQYF. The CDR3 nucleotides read TGCAGTGCTACCCCCTTGGGAGTCGACGAGCAGTACTTC.

The CDR3 reads CASGTGQGAEQYF. As DNA, the CDR3 is TGTGCTAGTGGAACGGGACAGGGGGCCGAGCAGTACTTC. V gene TRBV12-5 combines with J gene TRBJ2-7; 12 bases line up with TRBD1. From germline, CDR1 is LGHNT and CDR2 FRNRAP. V was clipped by 6 bases and J by 6 bases; unmatched bases: 3. The CDR3 spans 13 residues.